The 15 T cell receptor beta chains in this list originate from one sample, sequenced in a study of blood T cell repertoires in COVID-19. This table comes from immunoSEQ multiplex PCR, and its TCRdb copy is limited to in-frame clones, with some not included. Of roughly 90,000 clones in the sample, about 80% were seen once. Material: peripheral blood. These receptors all stem from a human donor in a cohort sampled during active COVID-19.

The V call is TRBV7-6, the J call TRBJ1-4; D is ambiguous. The germline V gene has CDR1 SGHVS and CDR2 FNYEAQ. Trimming pared 5 bases from V and 3 bases from J, leaving 13 bases between. This CDR3 region has 15 residues. The CDR3 DNA follows: TGTGCCAGCAGCCGGGATTGGGGAGCTAATGAAAAACTGTTTTTT. This encodes CASSRDWGANEKLFF. The complete variable domain, with remaining parts taken from reference TRBV7-6 and TRBJ1-4, reads GAGVSQSPRYKVTKRGQDVALRCDPISGHVSLYWYRQALGQGPEFLTYFNYEAQQDKSGLPNDRFSAERPEGSISTLTIQRTEQRDSAMYRCASSRDWGANEKLFFGSGTQLSVL.

The J gene is TRBJ2-7, the V gene TRBV11-2, with unresolved D. Germline V lookup: CDR1 SGHAT, CDR2 FQNNGV. The CDR3 is 15 amino acids. Trimming cost V 4 bases and J 0 bases, with 13 bases left between them. CDR3 sequence (DNA): TGTGCCAGCAGCTACCAAACAGTGAGCTCCTACGAGCAGTACTTC. The encoded protein is CASSYQTVSSYEQYF. Combining the CDR3 with reference TRBV11-2 and TRBJ2-7 gives the whole variable domain EAGVAQSPRYKIIEKRQSVAFWCNPISGHATLYWYQQILGQGPKLLIQFQNNGVVDDSQLPKDRFSAERLKGVDSTLKIQPAKLEDSAVYLCASSYQTVSSYEQYFGPGTRLTVT.

This chain links TRBV19 with TRBJ1-5; D not resolved. The V end was cut by 4 bases, the J end by 1 base, with 14 bases between. Germline V gives CDR1 LNHDA, CDR2 SQIVND (reference sequence). CDR3 length: 16 amino acids. CDR3 amino acids: CASSRAGRASNQPQHF. CDR3 coding DNA: TGTGCCAGTAGTAGGGCCGGGCGGGCAAGCAATCAGCCCCAGCATTTT.

This clone was seen only once. This sequence joins TRBV5-4 and TRBJ2-6, with TRBD1 matching over 7 bases. V trimming: 5 bases; J trimming: 3 bases; junction bases outside the gene matches: 14. Germline-derived CDR1 and CDR2 are SGHNT and YYREEE (reference sequence). The CDR3 has 18 amino acids. This CDR3 is CASSYSTGNLFGANVLTF. The CDR3 bases are TGTGCCAGCAGTTATTCGACAGGGAACCTATTTGGGGCCAACGTCCTGACTTTC.

The rearrangement joins TRBV24-1 to TRBJ2-2, with 16 bases identical to TRBD2. CDR3 length equals 18 residues. Germline trimming cut 4 bases from V and 7 bases from J; bases unmatched to any gene: 8. Per the germline V gene, CDR1 is KGHDR and CDR2 is SFDVKD. The CDR3 loop is CATSDPGLAGGPHGELFF. As DNA, the CDR3 is TGTGCCACCAGTGACCCGGGACTAGCGGGAGGGCCCCACGGGGAGCTGTTTTTT.

The chain uses TRBV30 and TRBJ1-5; D might be TRBD1 (5 bases). Trimming took off 2 bases at V and 7 bases at J, with 12 bases between the two ends. Germline CDR1 reads GTSNPN; CDR2 reads SVGIG (reference sequence). This CDR3 has 13 amino acids. The CDR3 protein is CAWSRQGGQPQHF. CDR3 DNA: TGTGCCTGGAGTCGGCAGGGTGGACAGCCCCAGCATTTT.

Only a few counts were recorded for this clone. The genes are TRBV24-1 and TRBJ2-3; TRBD2 might be the D (7 bases). The CDR3 sequence is 15 residues long. The ends were cut back, 5 bases at V and 3 bases at J, with 14 bases in the middle. The germline V gene encodes CDR1 KGHDR and CDR2 SFDVKD. Here the CDR3 reads CATSGGGSVTDTQYF. Written as DNA, the CDR3 is TGTGCCACCAGTGGGGGGGGCTCGGTGACAGATACGCAGTATTTT.

This sequence joins TRBV5-1 and TRBJ2-7, with TRBD2 identical over 7 bases. The length of the CDR3 is 15 residues. Germline CDR1 SGHRS, CDR2 YFSETQ. The V and J ends lost 5 bases and 3 bases, in that order; junction bases with no gene match: 11. CDR3 amino acids: CASSPSGRAIYEQYF. In DNA, the CDR3 is TGCGCCAGCAGTCCTTCAGGGAGGGCTATCTACGAGCAGTACTTC.

This clone has at least ten counts. The chain is built from TRBV3-1 (or the pseudogene TRBV3-2) and TRBJ2-7; no clear D. Germline CDR1 reads LGHDT; CDR2 reads YNNKEL (reference sequence). V lost 1 base, J lost 7 bases, and 11 bases lay in between. The CDR3 contains 13 residues. CDR3 loop: CASSQGRRGEQYF. The CDR3 DNA follows: TGTGCCAGCAGCCAAGGGAGAAGAGGAGAGCAGTACTTC.

The genes are TRBV19 and TRBJ2-7, with TRBD1 matching 8 bases. CDR1 LNHDA and CDR2 SQIVND come from the germline V gene (reference sequence). V lost 5 bases to trimming and J lost 5 bases; unmatched junction nucleotides: 11. This CDR3 has 15 amino acids. The CDR3: CASSAPGGQVNEQYF. The CDR3 nucleotides read TGTGCCAGTAGTGCCCCAGGGGGCCAGGTGAACGAGCAGTACTTC. The whole variable domain, filled in from reference TRBV19 and TRBJ2-7, reads DGGITQSPKYLFRKEGQNVTLSCEQNLNHDAMYWYRQDPGQGLRLIYYSQIVNDFQKGDIAEGYSVSREKKESFPLTVTSAQKNPTAFYLCASSAPGGQVNEQYFGPGTRLTVT.

This chain connects TRBV6-5 to TRBJ1-3; D is possibly TRBD1 (5 bases). The germline V gene encodes CDR1 MNHEY and CDR2 SVGAGI. V lost 6 bases to trimming and J lost 6 bases, with 18 bases between them. The CDR3 contains 15 residues. The DNA for the CDR3 is TGTGCCAGCAGACCGGGGGGACGTCGCTCAAACACCATATATTTT. Amino acid sequence: CASRPGGRRSNTIYF.

The CDR3 DNA reads as TGTGCCAGCTCATCCTCTAGCGGGGGGGAGCAGTTCTTC. The encoded protein is CASSSSSGGEQFF. The chain couples TRBV18 to TRBJ2-1; TRBD2 agrees at 11 bases. CDR3 length: 13 residues. The V segment lost 5 bases and the J segment 10 bases; nucleotides outside the gene matches: 4. Per the germline V gene, CDR1 is KGHSH and CDR2 is LQKENI.

The rearrangement uses TRBV7-8 and TRBJ2-2; 7 bases align to TRBD1. CDR1 is SGHVS and CDR2 is FQNEAQ in the germline V gene. This CDR3 is built from 15 residues. After removal of 2 bases from V and 6 bases from J, the junction contained 6 bases not matched to a gene. The DNA of the CDR3 is TGTGCCAGCAGCTTAAGGGGGCTAGGGCCCGGGGAGCTGTTTTTT. Protein sequence: CASSLRGLGPGELFF. Together with reference TRBV7-8 and TRBJ2-2, the CDR3 gives the full variable domain: GAGVSQSPRYKVAKRGQDVALRCDPISGHVSLFWYQQALGQGPEFLTYFQNEAQLDKSGLPSDRFFAERPEGSVSTLKIQRTQQEDSAVYLCASSLRGLGPGELFFGEGSRLTVL.

The chain links TRBV7-8 to TRBJ2-3; D perhaps matches TRBD2 (6 bases). Trimming shortened V by 3 bases and J by 5 bases, and 12 bases separated the two germline ends. This CDR3 comprises 14 residues. Germline lookup yields CDR1 SGHVS and CDR2 FQNEAQ. CDR3 bases: TGTGCCAGCAGCTTCGGTCAGGGAGGAGATACGCAGTATTTT. Protein: CASSFGQGGDTQYF.

J is TRBJ1-2 and V is TRBV9, with D possibly TRBD1 on 6 matching bases. V was clipped by 7 bases and J by 5 bases, with 12 bases between them. Germline V gives CDR1 SGDLS, CDR2 YYNGEE. The CDR3 extends over 12 amino acids. The CDR3 DNA reads as TGTGCCAGCTCCCGGACAGAATATGGCTACACCTTC. Translation: CASSRTEYGYTF.